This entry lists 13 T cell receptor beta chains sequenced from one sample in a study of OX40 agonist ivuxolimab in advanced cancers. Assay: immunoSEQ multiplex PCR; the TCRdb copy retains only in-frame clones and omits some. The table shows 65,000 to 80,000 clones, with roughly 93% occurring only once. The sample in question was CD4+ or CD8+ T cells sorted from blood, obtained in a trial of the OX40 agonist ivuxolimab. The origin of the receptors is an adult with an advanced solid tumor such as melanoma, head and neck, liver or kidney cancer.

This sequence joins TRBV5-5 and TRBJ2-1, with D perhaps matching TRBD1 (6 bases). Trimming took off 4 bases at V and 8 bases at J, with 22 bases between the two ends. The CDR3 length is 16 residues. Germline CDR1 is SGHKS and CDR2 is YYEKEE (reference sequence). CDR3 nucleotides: TGTGCCAGCAGCGCGGTCACAGGGCTTCTGGCGGATGAGCAGTTCTTC. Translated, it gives CASSAVTGLLADEQFF.

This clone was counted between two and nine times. The CDR3 DNA reads TGTGCCAGCAGTTTTTGGGGGGTTGGAGCTTTCTTT. Translation: CASSFWGVGAFF. V usage is TRBV6-4 and J usage is TRBJ1-1, with a weak D call TRBD1 (5 bases). The germline V gene encodes CDR1 MRHNA and CDR2 SNTAGT. The CDR3 has 12 residues. The V end was cut by 5 bases, the J end by 10 bases, with 14 bases between.

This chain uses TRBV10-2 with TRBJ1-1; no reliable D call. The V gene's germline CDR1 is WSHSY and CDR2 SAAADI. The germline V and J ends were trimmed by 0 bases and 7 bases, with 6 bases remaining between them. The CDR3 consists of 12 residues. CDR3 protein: CASSESANEAFF. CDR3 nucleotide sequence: TGCGCCAGCAGTGAGTCGGCCAATGAAGCTTTCTTT.

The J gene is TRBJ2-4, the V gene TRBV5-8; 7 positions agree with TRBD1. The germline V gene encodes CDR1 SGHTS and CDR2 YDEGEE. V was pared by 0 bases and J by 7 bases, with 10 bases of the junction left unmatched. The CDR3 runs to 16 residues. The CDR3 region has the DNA TGTGCCAGCAGCTTGGCCGACAGGGAGTGGAATAACATTCAGTACTTC. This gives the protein CASSLADREWNNIQYF.

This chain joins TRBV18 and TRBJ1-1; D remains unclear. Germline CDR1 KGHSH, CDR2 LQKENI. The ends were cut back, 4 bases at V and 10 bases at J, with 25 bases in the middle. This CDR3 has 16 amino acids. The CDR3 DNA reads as TGTGCCAGCTCACTCGGACCGATTGAGGGCTTTGGAGGAGCTTTCTTT. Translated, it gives CASSLGPIEGFGGAFF.

CDR3 DNA sequence: TGCGCCAGCAGCAGCGGGACTAGCGGGGGGGAGACCCAGTACTTC. Its translation is CASSSGTSGGETQYF. The chain employs TRBV5-1 and TRBJ2-5; TRBD2 matches at 15 bases. With V trimmed by 4 bases and J by 5 bases, 3 bases remained unmatched. The CDR3 runs to 15 residues. The germline V gene has CDR1 SGHRS and CDR2 YFSETQ.

The CDR3 here is CASSKGTGPGNTIYF. The DNA of the CDR3 is TGTGCCAGCAGCAAGGGGACAGGACCTGGAAACACCATATATTTT. The chain carries TRBV27 and TRBJ1-3; 8 nucleotides match TRBD1. The ends lost 6 bases at V and 2 bases at J; junction bases unmatched: 6. The CDR3 is 15 amino acids. Germline CDR1 reads MNHEY; CDR2 reads SMNVEV (reference sequence).

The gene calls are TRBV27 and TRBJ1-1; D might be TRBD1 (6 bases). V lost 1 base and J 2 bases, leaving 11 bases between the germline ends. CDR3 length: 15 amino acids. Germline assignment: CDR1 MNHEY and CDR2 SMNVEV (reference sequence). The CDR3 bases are TGTGCCAGCAGTTTATACCCCGGGACAAACACTGAAGCTTTCTTT. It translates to CASSLYPGTNTEAFF.

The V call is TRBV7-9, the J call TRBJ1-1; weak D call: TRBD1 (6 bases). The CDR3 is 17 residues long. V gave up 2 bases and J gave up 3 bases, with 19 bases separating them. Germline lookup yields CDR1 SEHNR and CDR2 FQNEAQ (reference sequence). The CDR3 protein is CASSLSRGGPQDTEAFF. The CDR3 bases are TGTGCCAGCAGCTTAAGTAGGGGGGGTCCGCAGGACACTGAAGCTTTCTTT. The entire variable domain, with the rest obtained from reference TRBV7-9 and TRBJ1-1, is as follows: DTGVSQNPRHKITKRGQNVTFRCDPISEHNRLYWYRQTLGQGPEFLTYFQNEAQLEKSRLLSDRFSAERPKGSFSTLEIQRTEQGDSAMYLCASSLSRGGPQDTEAFFGQGTRLTVV.

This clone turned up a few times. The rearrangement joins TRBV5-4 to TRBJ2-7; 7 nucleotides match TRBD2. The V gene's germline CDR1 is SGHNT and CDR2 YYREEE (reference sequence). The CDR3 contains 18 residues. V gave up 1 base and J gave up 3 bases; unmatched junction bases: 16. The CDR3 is CASSLRLARTSSFYEQYF. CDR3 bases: TGTGCCAGCAGCTTGCGACTAGCTCGTACTAGTTCGTTCTACGAGCAGTACTTC.

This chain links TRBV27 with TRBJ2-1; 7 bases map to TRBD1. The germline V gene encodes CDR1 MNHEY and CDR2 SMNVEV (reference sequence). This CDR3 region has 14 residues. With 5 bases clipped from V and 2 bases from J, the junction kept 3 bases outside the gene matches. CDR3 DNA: TGTGCCAGCAGTCGAGGGACAGCCTACAATGAGCAGTTCTTC. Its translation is CASSRGTAYNEQFF.

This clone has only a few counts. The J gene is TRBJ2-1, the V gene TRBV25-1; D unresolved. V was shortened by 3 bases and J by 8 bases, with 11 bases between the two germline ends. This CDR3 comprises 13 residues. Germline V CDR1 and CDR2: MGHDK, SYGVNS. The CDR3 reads CASSEEWSHEQFF. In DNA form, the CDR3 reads TGTGCCAGCAGTGAGGAATGGAGCCATGAGCAGTTCTTC.

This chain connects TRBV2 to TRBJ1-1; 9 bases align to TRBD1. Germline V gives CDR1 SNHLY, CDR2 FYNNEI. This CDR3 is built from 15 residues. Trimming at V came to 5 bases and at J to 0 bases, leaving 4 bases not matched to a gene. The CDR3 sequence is CASSKGQGMNTEAFF. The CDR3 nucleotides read TGTGCCAGCAGTAAAGGACAGGGGATGAACACTGAAGCTTTCTTT.